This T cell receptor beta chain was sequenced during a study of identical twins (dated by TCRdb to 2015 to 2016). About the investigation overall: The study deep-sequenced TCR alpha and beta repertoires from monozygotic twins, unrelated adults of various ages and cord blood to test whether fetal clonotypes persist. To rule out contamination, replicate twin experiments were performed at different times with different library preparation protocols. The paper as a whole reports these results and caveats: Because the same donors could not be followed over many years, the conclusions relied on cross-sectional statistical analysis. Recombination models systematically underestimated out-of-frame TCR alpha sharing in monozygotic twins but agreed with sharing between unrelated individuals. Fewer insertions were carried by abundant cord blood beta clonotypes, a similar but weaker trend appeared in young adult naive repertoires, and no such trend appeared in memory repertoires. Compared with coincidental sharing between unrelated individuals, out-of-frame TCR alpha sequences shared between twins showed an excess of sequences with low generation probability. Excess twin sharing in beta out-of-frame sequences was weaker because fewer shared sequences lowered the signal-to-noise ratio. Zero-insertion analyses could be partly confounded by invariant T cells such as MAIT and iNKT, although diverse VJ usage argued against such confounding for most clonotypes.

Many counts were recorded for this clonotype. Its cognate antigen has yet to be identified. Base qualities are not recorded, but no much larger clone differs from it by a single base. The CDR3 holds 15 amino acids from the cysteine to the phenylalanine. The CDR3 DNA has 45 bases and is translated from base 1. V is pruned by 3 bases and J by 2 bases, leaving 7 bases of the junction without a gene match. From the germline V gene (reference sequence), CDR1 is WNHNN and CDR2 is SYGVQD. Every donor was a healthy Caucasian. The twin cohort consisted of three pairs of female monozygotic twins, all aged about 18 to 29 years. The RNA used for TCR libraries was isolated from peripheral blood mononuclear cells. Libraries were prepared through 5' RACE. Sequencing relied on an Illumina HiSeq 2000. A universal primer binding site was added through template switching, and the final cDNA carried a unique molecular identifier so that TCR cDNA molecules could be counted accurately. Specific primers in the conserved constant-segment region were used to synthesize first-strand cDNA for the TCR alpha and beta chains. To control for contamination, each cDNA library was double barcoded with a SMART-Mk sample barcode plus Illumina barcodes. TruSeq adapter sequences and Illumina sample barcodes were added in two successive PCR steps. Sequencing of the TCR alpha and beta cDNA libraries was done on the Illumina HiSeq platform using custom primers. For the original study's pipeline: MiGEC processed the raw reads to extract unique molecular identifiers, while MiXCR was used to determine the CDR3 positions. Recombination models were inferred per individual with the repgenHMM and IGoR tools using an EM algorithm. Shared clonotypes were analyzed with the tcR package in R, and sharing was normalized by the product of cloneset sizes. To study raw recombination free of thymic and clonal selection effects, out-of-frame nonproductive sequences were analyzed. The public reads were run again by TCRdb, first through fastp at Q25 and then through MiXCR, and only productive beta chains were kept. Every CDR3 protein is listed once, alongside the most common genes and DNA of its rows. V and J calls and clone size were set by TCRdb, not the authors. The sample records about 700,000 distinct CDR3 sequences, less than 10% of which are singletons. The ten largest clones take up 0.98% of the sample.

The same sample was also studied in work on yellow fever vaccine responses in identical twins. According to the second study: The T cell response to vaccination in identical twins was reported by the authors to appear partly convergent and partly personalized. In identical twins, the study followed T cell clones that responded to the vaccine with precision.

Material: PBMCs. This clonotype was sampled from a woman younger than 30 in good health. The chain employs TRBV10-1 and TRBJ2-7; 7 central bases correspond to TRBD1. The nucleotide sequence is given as TGCGCCAGCAGTGAATTACAAGGGGGCCCCTACGAGCAGTACTTC. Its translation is CASSELQGGPYEQYF.